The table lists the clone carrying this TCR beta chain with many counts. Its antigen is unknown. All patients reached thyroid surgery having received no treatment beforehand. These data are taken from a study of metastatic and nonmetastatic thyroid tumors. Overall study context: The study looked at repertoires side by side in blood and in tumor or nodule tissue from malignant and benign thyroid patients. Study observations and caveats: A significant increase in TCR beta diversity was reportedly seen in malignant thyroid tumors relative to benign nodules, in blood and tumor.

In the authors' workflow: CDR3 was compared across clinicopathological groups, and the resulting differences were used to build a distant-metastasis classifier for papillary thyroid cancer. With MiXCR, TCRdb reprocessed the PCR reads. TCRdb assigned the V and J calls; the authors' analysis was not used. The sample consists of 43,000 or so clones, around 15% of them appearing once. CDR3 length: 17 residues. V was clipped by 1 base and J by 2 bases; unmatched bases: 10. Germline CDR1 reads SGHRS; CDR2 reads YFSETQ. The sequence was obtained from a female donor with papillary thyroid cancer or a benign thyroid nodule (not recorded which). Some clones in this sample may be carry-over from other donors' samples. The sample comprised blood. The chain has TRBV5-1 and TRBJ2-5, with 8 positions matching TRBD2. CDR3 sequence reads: CASSLSPSGSAQETQYF. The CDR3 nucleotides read TGCGCCAGCAGCTTGAGTCCCAGCGGGAGTGCACAAGAGACCCAGTACTTC.